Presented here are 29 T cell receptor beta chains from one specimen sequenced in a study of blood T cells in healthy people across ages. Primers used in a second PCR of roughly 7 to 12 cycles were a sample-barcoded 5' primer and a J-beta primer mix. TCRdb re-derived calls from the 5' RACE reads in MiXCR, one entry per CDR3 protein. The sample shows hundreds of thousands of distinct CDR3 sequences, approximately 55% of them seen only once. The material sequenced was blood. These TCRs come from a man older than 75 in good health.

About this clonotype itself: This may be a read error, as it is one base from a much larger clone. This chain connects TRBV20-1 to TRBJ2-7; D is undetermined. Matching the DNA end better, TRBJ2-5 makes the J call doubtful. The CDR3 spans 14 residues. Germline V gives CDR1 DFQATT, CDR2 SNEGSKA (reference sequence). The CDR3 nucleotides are TGCAGTGCCCCAGCTTCTGGGCCTAAAGAGACCCAGTACTTC. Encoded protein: CSAPASGPKETQYF.

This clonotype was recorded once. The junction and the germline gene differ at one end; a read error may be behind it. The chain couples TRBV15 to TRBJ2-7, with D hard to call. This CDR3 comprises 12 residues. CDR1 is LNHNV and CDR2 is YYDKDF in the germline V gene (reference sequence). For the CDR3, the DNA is TGTGTCACCAGCAGAGATCGTTTACAGCAGTACTTC. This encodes CVTSRDRLQQYF.

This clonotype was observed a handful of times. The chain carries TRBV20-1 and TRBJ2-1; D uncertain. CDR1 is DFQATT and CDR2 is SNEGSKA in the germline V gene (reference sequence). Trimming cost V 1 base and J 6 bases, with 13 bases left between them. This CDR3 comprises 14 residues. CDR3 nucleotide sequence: TGCAGTGCTAGAGCCGAGGAGAAGCTCAATGAGCAGTTCTTC. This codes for CSARAEEKLNEQFF.

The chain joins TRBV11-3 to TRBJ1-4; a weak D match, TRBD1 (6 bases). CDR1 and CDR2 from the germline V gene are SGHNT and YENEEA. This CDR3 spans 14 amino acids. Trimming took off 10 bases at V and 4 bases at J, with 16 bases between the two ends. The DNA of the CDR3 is TGTGCCACCAACTGGACAGTATTTAATGAAAAACTGTTTTTT. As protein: CATNWTVFNEKLFF.

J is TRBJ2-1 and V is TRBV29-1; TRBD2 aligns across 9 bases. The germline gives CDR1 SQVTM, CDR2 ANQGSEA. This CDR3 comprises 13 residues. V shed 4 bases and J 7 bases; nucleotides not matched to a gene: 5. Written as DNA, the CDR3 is TGCAGCGTTGGCGGGAGGGCCACTAATGAGCAGTTCTTC. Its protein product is CSVGGRATNEQFF.

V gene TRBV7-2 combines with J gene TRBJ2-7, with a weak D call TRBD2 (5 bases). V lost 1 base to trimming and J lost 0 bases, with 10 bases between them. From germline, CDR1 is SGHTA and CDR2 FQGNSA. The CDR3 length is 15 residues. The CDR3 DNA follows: TGTGCCAGCAGCTTAGAAGCGGACGACTCCTACGAGCAGTACTTC. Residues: CASSLEADDSYEQYF.

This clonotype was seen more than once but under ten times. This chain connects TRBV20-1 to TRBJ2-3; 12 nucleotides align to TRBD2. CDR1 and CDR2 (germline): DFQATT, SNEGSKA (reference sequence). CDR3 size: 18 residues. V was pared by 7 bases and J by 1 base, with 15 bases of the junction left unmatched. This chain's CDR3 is CSESNQVLAGGGTDTQYF. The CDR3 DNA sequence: TGCAGTGAATCAAACCAGGTACTAGCGGGAGGCGGCACAGATACGCAGTATTTT.

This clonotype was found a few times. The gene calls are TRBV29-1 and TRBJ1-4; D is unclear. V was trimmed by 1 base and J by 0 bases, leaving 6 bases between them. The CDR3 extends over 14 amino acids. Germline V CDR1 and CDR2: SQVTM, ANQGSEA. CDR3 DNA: TGCAGCGTTGAAGGAAGTACAACTAATGAAAAACTGTTTTTT. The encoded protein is CSVEGSTTNEKLFF.

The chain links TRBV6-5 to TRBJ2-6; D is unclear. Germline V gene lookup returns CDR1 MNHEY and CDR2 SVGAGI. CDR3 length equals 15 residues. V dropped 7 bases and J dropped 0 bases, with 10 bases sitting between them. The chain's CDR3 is CASTEERSGANVLTF. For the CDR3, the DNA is TGTGCCAGCACCGAGGAGCGCTCTGGGGCCAACGTCCTGACTTTC.

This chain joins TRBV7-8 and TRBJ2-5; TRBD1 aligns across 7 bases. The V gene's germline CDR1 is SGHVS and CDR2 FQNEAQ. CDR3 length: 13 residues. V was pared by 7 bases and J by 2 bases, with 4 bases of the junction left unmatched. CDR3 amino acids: CASIDREQETQYF. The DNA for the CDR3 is TGTGCCAGCATCGACAGGGAACAAGAGACCCAGTACTTC.

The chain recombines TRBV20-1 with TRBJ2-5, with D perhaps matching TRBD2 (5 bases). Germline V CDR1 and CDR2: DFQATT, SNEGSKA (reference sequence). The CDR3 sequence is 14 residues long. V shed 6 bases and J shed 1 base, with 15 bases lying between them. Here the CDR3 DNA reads TGCAGTGCCCAGCGGTCCAGCGGCCAAGAGACCCAGTACTTC. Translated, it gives CSAQRSSGQETQYF.

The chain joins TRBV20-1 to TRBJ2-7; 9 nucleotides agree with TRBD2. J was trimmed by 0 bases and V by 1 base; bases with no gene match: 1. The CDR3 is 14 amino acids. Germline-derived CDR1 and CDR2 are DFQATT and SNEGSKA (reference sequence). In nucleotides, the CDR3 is TGCAGTGCTAGAGGTAGCGGGAGCTCCTACGAGCAGTACTTC. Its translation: CSARGSGSSYEQYF.

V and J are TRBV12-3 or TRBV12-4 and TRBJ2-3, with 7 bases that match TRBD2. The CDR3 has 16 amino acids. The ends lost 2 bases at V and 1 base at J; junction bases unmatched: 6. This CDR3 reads CASSLIGGRGTDTQYF. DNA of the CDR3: TGTGCCAGCAGTTTAATTGGAGGGAGGGGCACAGATACGCAGTATTTT.

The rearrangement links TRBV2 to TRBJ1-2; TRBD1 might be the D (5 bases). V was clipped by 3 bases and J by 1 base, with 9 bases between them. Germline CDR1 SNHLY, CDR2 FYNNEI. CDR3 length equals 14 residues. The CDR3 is CASSETEHNYGYTF. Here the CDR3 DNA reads TGTGCCAGCAGTGAGACAGAGCATAACTATGGCTACACCTTC. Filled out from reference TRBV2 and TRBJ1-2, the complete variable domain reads EPEVTQTPSHQVTQMGQEVILRCVPISNHLYFYWYRQILGQKVEFLVSFYNNEISEKSEIFDDQFSVERPDGSNFTLKIRSTKLEDSAMYFCASSETEHNYGYTFGSGTRLTVV.

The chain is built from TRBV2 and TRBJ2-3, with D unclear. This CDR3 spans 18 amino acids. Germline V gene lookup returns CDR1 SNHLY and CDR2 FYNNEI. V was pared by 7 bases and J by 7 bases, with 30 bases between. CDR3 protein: CASKTPLILHISFNTQYF. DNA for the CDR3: TGTGCCAGCAAGACCCCCCTCATATTGCACATATCATTTAATACGCAGTATTTT. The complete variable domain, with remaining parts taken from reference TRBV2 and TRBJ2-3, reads EPEVTQTPSHQVTQMGQEVILRCVPISNHLYFYWYRQILGQKVEFLVSFYNNEISEKSEIFDDQFSVERPDGSNFTLKIRSTKLEDSAMYFCASKTPLILHISFNTQYFGPGTRLTVL.

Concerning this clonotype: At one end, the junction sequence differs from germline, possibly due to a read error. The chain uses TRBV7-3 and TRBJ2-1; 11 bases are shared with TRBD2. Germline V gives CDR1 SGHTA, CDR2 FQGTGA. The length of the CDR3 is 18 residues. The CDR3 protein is CASSRGTSGGRYYNEQLF. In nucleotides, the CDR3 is TGTGCCAGCAGCCGCGGGACTAGCGGAGGCCGTTACTACAATGAGCAGTTATTC.

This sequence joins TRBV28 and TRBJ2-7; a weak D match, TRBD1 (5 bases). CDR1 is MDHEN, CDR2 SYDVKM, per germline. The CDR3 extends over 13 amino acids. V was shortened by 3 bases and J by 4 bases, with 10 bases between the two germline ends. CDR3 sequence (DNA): TGTGCCAGCAGTTTCTCAGGGCTTTACGAGCAGTACTTC. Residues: CASSFSGLYEQYF.

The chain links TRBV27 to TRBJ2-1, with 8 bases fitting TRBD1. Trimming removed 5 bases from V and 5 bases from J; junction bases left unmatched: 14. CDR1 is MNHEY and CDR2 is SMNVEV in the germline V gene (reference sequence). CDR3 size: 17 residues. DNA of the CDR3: TGTGCCAGCAGTGCGCAGGATGGGGACAGGTCTAACAATGAGCAGTTCTTC. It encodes CASSAQDGDRSNNEQFF.

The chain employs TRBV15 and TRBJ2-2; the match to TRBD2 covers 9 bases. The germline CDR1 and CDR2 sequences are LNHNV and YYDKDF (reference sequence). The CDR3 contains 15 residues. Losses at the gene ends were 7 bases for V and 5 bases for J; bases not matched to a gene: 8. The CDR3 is CATTAAGGFTGELFF. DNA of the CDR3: TGTGCCACCACCGCGGCGGGAGGGTTTACCGGGGAGCTGTTTTTT.

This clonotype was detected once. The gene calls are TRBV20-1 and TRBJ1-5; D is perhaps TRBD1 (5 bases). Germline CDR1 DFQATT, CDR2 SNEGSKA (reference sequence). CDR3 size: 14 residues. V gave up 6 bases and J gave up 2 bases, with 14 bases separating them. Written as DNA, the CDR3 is TGCAGTGCGGGGCGGCAGCTGGGCAATCAGCCCCAGCATTTT. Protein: CSAGRQLGNQPQHF.

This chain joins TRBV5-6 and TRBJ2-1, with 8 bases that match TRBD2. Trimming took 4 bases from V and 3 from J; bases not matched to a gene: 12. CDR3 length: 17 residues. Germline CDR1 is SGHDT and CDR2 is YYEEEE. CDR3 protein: CASSLGRAENLYNEQFF. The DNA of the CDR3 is TGTGCCAGCAGCCTCGGGAGGGCCGAGAACCTCTACAATGAGCAGTTCTTC.

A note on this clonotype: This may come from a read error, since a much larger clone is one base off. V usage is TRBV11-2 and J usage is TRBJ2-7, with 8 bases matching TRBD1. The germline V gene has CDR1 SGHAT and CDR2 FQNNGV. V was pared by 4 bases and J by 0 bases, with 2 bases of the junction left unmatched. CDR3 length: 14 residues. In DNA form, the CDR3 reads TGTGCCAGCAGCTGGACAGGGAGCTCCTACGAGCAGTACTTC. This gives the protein CASSWTGSSYEQYF.

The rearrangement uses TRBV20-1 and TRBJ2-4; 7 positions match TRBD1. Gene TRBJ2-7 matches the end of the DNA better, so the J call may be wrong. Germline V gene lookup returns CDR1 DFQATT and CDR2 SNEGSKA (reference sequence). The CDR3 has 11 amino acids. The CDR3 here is CSAGGQSEQYF. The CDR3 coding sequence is TGCAGTGCTGGGGGACAGTCCGAGCAGTACTTC.

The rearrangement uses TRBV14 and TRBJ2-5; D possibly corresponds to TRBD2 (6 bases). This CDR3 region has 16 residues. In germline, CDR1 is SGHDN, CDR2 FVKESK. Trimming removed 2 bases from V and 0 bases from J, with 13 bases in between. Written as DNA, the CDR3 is TGTGCCAGCAGCCAAAGTCGAGGGAGGTACCAAGAGACCCAGTACTTC. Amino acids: CASSQSRGRYQETQYF.

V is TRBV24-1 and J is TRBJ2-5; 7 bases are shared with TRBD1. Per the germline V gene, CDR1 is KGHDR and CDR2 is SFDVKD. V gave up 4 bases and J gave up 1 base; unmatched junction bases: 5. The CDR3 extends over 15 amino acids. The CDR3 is CATSDPRTGQETQYF. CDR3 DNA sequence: TGTGCCACCAGTGACCCTCGGACAGGCCAAGAGACCCAGTACTTC.

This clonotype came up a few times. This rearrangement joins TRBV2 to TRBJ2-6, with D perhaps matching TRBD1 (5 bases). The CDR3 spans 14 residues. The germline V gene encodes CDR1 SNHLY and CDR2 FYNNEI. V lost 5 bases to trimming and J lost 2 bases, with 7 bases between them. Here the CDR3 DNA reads TGTGCCAGCAGTCAGGGCCCTGGGGCCAACGTCCTGACTTTC. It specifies CASSQGPGANVLTF.

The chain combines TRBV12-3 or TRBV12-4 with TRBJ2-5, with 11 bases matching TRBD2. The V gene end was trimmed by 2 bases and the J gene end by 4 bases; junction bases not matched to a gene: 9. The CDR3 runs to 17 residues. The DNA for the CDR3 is TGTGCCAGCAGTTTACGGGGTAGCGGGAGGGCCCGAGAGACCCAGTACTTC. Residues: CASSLRGSGRARETQYF.

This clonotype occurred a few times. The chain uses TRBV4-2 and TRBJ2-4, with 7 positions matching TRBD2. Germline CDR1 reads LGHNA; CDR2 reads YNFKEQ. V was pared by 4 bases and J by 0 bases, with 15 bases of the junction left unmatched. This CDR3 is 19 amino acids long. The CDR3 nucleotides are TGTGCCAGCAGCCCTCGGGGTGCGGGAGTCCTGCTAGCCAAAAACATTCAGTACTTC. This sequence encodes CASSPRGAGVLLAKNIQYF.

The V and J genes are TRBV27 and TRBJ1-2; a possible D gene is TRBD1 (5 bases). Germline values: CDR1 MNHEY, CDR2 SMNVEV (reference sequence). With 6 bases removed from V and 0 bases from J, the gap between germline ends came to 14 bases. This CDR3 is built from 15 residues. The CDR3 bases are TGTGCCAGCAGGCCCGGGGGGGGAGCTAACTATGGCTACACCTTC. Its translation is CASRPGGGANYGYTF.